Following are 5 T cell receptor beta chains from one sample sequenced in a study of metastatic and nonmetastatic thyroid tumors. Every patient was untreated before thyroid surgery. MiXCR reprocessed the PCR reads for TCRdb. Here the sample spans 60,000 to 75,000 clones, 4% to 4.5% being singletons. The sample taken for sequencing was blood. These receptors came from a female donor with papillary thyroid cancer or a benign thyroid nodule (not recorded which). Some clones in this sample may be carry-over from other donors' samples.

This clone was observed many times. This rearrangement joins TRBV9 to TRBJ2-3; tentative D call: TRBD2 (5 bases). CDR3 length equals 15 residues. Looked up from germline, CDR1 is SGDLS and CDR2 is YYNGEE. Trimming left V 4 bases short and J 6 bases short, with 18 bases between. The CDR3 protein is CASSPTSGITDTQYF. The DNA of the CDR3 is TGTGCCAGCAGCCCCACTAGTGGAATTACGGATACGCAGTATTTT.

This clone came up many times. The chain uses TRBV3-1 and TRBJ2-3, with D perhaps TRBD2 (7 bases). The germline V and J ends were trimmed by 4 bases and 1 base, with 15 bases remaining between them. CDR1 LGHDT and CDR2 YNNKEL come from the germline V gene (reference sequence). The CDR3 runs 16 residues. In DNA, the CDR3 is TGTGCCAGCAGCCGAGGGGGGGGGCTCGGCACAGATACGCAGTATTTT. It specifies CASSRGGGLGTDTQYF.

A word on this clone: A clone one base away is much larger, so this may be a read error. The V call is TRBV20-1, the J call TRBJ2-5; weak D call: TRBD1 (7 bases). Trimming took off 3 bases at V and 8 bases at J, with 16 bases between the two ends. Germline loops: CDR1 DFQATT, CDR2 SNEGSKA (reference sequence). The CDR3 sequence is 13 residues long. In DNA form, the CDR3 reads TGCAGTGCTAGGGAGGGGGCTGAGGATACCCAGTACTTC. It specifies CSAREGAEDTQYF.

There are many counts of this clone. This sequence joins TRBV20-1 and TRBJ2-1; D may be TRBD2 (5 bases). The CDR3 covers 16 residues. CDR1 and CDR2 (germline): DFQATT, SNEGSKA (reference sequence). The V and J ends lost 0 bases and 0 bases respectively, with 12 bases between them. The CDR3 DNA is TGCAGTGCTAGAGACCGGGGAGCGAGCTCCTACAATGAGCAGTTCTTC. It yields the protein CSARDRGASSYNEQFF.

This clone came up many times. The chain combines TRBV20-1 with TRBJ2-6, with TRBD1 matching 7 bases. The germline gives CDR1 DFQATT, CDR2 SNEGSKA (reference sequence). With 1 base clipped from V and 0 bases from J, the junction kept 6 bases outside the gene matches. The CDR3 runs 17 residues. The CDR3 is CSARVRTGRSGANVLTF. In DNA form, the CDR3 reads TGCAGTGCTAGAGTGAGGACAGGCCGCTCTGGGGCCAACGTCCTGACTTTC.